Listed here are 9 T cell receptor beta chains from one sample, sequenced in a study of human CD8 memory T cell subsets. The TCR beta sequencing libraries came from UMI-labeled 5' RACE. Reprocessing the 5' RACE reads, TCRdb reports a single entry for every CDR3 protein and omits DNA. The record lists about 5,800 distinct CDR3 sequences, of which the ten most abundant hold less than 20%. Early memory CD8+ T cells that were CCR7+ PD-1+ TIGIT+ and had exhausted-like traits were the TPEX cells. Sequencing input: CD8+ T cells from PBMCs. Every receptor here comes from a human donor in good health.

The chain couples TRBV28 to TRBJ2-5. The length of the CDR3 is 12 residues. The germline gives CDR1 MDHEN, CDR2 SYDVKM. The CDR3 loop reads CASSLGEETQYF.

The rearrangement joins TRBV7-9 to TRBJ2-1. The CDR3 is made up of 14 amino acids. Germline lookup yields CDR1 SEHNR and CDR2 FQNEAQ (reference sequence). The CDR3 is CASSLVVGYNEQFF.

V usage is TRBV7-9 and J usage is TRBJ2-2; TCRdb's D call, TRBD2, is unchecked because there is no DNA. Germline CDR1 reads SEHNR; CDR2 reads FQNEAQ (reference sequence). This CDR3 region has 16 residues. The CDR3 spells CASSSGGGSVTGELFF.

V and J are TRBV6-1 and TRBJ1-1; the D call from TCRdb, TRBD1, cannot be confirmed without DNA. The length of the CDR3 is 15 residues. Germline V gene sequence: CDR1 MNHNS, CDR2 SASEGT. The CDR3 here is CASSPPDGPNTEAFF.

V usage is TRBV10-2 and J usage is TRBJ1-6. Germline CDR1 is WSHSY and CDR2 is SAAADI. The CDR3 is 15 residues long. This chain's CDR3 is CASRAGGSYNSPLHF.

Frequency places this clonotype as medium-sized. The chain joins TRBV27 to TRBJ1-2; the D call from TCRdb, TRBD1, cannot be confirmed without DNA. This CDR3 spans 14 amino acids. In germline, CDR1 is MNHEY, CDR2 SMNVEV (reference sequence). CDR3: CASSPWTSNYGYTF.

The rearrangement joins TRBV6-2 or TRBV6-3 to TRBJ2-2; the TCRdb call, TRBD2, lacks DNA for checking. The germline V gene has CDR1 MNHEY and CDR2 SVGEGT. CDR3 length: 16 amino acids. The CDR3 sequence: CASSSPWDSNTGELFF.

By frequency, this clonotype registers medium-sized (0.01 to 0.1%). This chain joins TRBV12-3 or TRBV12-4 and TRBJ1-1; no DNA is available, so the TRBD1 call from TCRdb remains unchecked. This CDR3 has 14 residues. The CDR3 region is CASINWGLGTEAFF.

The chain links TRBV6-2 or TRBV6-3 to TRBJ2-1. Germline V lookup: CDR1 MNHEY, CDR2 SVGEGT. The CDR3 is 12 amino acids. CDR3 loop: CASAVTYNEQFF.